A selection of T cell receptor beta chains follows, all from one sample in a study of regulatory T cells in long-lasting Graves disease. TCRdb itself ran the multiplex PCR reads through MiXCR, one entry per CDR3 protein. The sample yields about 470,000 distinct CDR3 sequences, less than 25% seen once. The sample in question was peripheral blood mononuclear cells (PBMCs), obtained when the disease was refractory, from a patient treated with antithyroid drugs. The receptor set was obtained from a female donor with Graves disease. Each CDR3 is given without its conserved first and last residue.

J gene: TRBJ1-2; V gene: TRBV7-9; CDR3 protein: ASSLTGDYGYT
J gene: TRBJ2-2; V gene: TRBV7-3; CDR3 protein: ASSLMTPTSGGGGELF
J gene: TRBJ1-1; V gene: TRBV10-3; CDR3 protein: ATGAGTGLLNTEAF
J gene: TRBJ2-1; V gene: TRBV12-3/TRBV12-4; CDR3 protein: ASNHRDYSYNEQF
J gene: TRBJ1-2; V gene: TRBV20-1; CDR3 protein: SAGRTVYGYT
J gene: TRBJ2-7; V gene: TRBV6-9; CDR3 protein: ASSYWGYSGKYEQY
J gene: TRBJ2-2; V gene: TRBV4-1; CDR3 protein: ASAEVTRGGELF
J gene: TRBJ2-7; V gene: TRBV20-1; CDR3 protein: SARVGLAGVSSSYEQY
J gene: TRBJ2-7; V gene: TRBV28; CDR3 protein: ASSFIRGYEQY
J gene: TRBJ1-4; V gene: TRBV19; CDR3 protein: ASSPSGQIEKLF
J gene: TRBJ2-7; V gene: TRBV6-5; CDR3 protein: ASSYGTGVYEQY
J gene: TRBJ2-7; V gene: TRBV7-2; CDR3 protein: ASSEAGGSSYEQY
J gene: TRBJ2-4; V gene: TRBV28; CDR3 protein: ASSPGLAVNIQY
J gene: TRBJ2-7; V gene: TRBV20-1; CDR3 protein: SGAPGLAGNQY
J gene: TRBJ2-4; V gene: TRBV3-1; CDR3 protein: ASSLRTTFWDLN
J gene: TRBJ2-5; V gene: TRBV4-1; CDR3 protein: ASSGELETQY
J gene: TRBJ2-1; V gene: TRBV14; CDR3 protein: ASSQGAGRVYNEQF
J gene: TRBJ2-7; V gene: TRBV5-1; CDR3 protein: ASSLEASGSGEQY
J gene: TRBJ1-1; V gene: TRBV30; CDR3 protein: AWRGKGTGGGTEAF
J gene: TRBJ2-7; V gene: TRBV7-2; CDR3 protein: ASSLLGTGSSYEQY
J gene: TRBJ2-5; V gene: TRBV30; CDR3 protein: AWSDGLRLAGETQY
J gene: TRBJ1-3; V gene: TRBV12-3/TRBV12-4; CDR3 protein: ASSYQRRGNTIY
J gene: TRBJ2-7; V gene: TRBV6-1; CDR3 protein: ASSLGLTGSSYEQY
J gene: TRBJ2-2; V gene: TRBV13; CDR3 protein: ASSLEWTSGRKGGEPF
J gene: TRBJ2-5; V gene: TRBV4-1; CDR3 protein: ASSPLGDIEETQY
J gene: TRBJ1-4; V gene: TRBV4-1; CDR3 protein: ASSQDSGVDEKLF
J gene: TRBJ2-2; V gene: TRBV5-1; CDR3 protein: ASSLGDYASAGELF
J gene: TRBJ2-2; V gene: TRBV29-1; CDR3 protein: SVSTNANTGELF